These 16 T cell receptor beta chains originate from one sample sequenced in a study of shared clonotypes between healthy human individuals. Profiled with immunoSEQ multiplex PCR; TCRdb holds only in-frame clones, not every one. The sample includes some 1,100,000 clones, approximately 78% of them seen just once. Material for sequencing was memory CD4+ T cells from PBMCs. Indicated subset: CD45RA-negative fraction. The receptors come from a young man in good health. Some clones in this sample may be carry-over from other donors' samples.

This clone has only one observation. This chain joins TRBV7-9 and TRBJ1-4, with D unresolved. The CDR3 has 15 amino acids. Trimming stripped 5 bases from V and 0 bases from J, with 10 bases between. CDR1 and CDR2 from the germline V gene are SEHNR and FQNEAQ (reference sequence). CDR3 bases: TGTGCCAGCAGCCCGCAGGAGGCAACTAATGAAAAACTGTTTTTT. As protein: CASSPQEATNEKLFF.

V gene TRBV18 combines with J gene TRBJ1-2; D perhaps matches TRBD1 (6 bases). Deletions cut 3 bases from V and 4 bases from J, with 12 bases between. Germline CDR1 reads KGHSH; CDR2 reads LQKENI. The CDR3 is 14 amino acids. The CDR3 DNA follows: TGTGCCAGCTCACCGAAGGACAGCATCTATGGCTACACCTTC. Protein product: CASSPKDSIYGYTF.

V usage is TRBV5-1 and J usage is TRBJ2-5, with a weak D call TRBD2 (5 bases). From germline, CDR1 is SGHRS and CDR2 YFSETQ. Trimming removed 1 base at V and 5 bases at J, with 12 bases between. This CDR3 spans 14 amino acids. The CDR3 nucleotides are TGCGCCAGCAGCTTGTCAATCGGAGGTGAGACCCAGTACTTC. Translating it yields CASSLSIGGETQYF.

As DNA, the CDR3 is TGTGCCAGCATCCAATTGCAGACCACGATAGCTTTCTTT. This translates into CASIQLQTTIAFF. V is TRBV6-5 and J is TRBJ1-1; D gene ambiguous. In germline, CDR1 is MNHEY, CDR2 SVGAGI. Trimming pared 7 bases from V and 10 bases from J, leaving 19 bases between. CDR3 length equals 13 residues.

This sequence joins TRBV5-1 and TRBJ1-2, with D perhaps TRBD1 (5 bases). The ends were cut back, 4 bases at V and 3 bases at J, with 10 bases in the middle. The germline CDR1 and CDR2 sequences are SGHRS and YFSETQ. The CDR3 consists of 13 residues. CDR3 coding DNA: TGCGCCAGCAGCCGGGACGGCGACTATGGCTACACCTTC. It is translated as CASSRDGDYGYTF.

The chain has TRBV19 and TRBJ2-7; D is possibly TRBD1 (5 bases). The CDR3 consists of 16 residues. Germline CDR1 is LNHDA and CDR2 is SQIVND (reference sequence). Between the trimmed V and J ends, which lost 2 bases and 3 bases, there was a span of 17 bases. The DNA of the CDR3 is TGTGCCAGTAGTATAATTGGAACCCAGGGAAACTACGAGCAGTACTTC. It codes for CASSIIGTQGNYEQYF.

In this sample, this clone turned up a few times. The chain is built from TRBV5-3 and TRBJ2-1; the match to TRBD2 covers 9 bases. TRBV5-3 is known as an ORF, though its function is uncertain. The CDR3 is made up of 19 amino acids. V was pared by 0 bases and J by 6 bases, with 16 bases of the junction left unmatched. The CDR3 DNA reads as TGTGCCAGAAGCTTGGCGCTCACAGTAAGGCTAGCGGGGCCCAATGAGCAGTTCTTC. This encodes CARSLALTVRLAGPNEQFF.

This clone was seen a handful of times. J is TRBJ1-1 and V is TRBV7-2; D unresolved. Between the trimmed V and J ends, which lost 5 bases and 6 bases, there was a span of 13 bases. This CDR3 has 13 residues. CDR1 SGHTA and CDR2 FQGNSA come from the germline V gene. The CDR3 nucleotides are TGTGCCAGCAGCGTCACCTTTCGGGCTGAAGCTTTCTTT. Translation: CASSVTFRAEAFF.

The V call is TRBV5-6, the J call TRBJ2-7, with 9 bases aligning to TRBD1. Germline V gene lookup returns CDR1 SGHDT and CDR2 YYEEEE. CDR3 length equals 15 residues. Unmatched junction bases numbered 7, after V lost 4 bases and J lost 2 bases. This chain's CDR3 is CASSETGTGTYEQYF. The DNA for the CDR3 is TGTGCCAGCAGCGAAACCGGGACAGGGACCTACGAGCAGTACTTC.

J is TRBJ1-2 and V is TRBV5-1; unclear D gene. The V end was cut by 0 bases, the J end by 8 bases, with 14 bases between. Germline loops: CDR1 SGHRS, CDR2 YFSETQ. The CDR3 runs to 14 residues. CDR3 loop: CASSLVAGLSGYTF. The CDR3 region has the DNA TGCGCCAGCAGCTTGGTAGCGGGTCTGTCGGGCTACACCTTC.

As regards this clone: The identical CDR3 is also encoded by other nucleotide sequences in the sample. This chain links TRBV5-1 with TRBJ1-4; tentative D call: TRBD1 (5 bases). Germline loops: CDR1 SGHRS, CDR2 YFSETQ. The CDR3 runs 15 residues. The germline V and J ends were trimmed by 3 bases and 7 bases, with 16 bases remaining between them. CDR3 residues: CASSSPQGGGEKLFF. The CDR3 nucleotides are TGCGCCAGCAGCTCCCCGCAGGGAGGAGGTGAAAAACTGTTTTTT.

The V gene is TRBV18, the J gene TRBJ1-5; tentative D call: TRBD1 (5 bases). This CDR3 comprises 16 residues. Trimming stripped 3 bases from V and 3 bases from J, with 15 bases between. Germline V gives CDR1 KGHSH, CDR2 LQKENI. CDR3: CASSPGRDGYNQPQHF. The CDR3 DNA is TGTGCCAGCTCACCGGGCAGGGACGGTTACAATCAGCCCCAGCATTTT.

V is TRBV28 and J is TRBJ1-4; D gene ambiguous. V lost 3 bases to trimming and J lost 6 bases, with 17 bases between them. The CDR3 covers 16 residues. Per germline, CDR1 MDHEN and CDR2 SYDVKM. The DNA of the CDR3 is TGTGCCAGCAGTTTCGCCAGTCCGACCGTGGATGAAAAACTGTTTTTT. This encodes CASSFASPTVDEKLFF.

The rearrangement uses TRBV9 and TRBJ2-1, with D tentatively TRBD2 (5 bases). The CDR3 contains 15 residues. Trimming took off 0 bases at V and 8 bases at J, with 15 bases between the two ends. The V gene's germline CDR1 is SGDLS and CDR2 YYNGEE. The CDR3 sequence: CASSVEGGRRDEQFF. The CDR3, as DNA: TGTGCCAGCAGCGTAGAAGGAGGTAGGCGCGATGAGCAGTTCTTC.

The chain carries TRBV5-6 and TRBJ2-1; D might be TRBD2 (7 bases). Germline loops: CDR1 SGHDT, CDR2 YYEEEE. The CDR3 is made up of 15 amino acids. Trimming left V 1 base short and J 9 bases short, with 17 bases between. The CDR3 bases are TGTGCCAGCAGCTTGTTTGCGGGGGCTTCTGTTGAGCAGTTCTTC. As protein: CASSLFAGASVEQFF.

This clone showed up just a few times. The chain recombines TRBV29-1 with TRBJ1-1, with 7 bases matching TRBD1. The CDR3 spans 11 residues. Germline V gives CDR1 SQVTM, CDR2 ANQGSEA. V was pared by 7 bases and J by 6 bases, with 5 bases of the junction left unmatched. Written as DNA, the CDR3 is TGCAGCGCTAGACAGGGTGCTGAAGCTTTCTTT. Its protein is CSARQGAEAFF.